This is a list of T cell receptor beta chains from one sample in a study of blood T cell repertoires in COVID-19. Repertoires were generated with immunoSEQ multiplex PCR, while TCRdb's copy carries only in-frame clones and drops some. The repertoire consists of about 300,000 clones, with around 87% occurring once and the leading ten covering around 1.4%. The sequenced sample was peripheral blood. The receptors stem from a man between 65 and 85 years old with acute or convalescent COVID-19. The CDR3 runs from the conserved cysteine through the conserved F or W. D genes are given only for firm matches. The size entry is marked missing in some rows and otherwise reads once, few, many or a size class.

.,TRBV29-1,TRBJ1-1,.,CSVEGGVGGLLSAFF,TGCAGCGTTGAAGGGGGTGTGGGAGGTCTTCTTTCGGCTTTCTTT
.,TRBV6-5,TRBJ2-1,TRBD2,CASSSTSGGQNNEQFF,TGTGCCAGCAGTTCTACTAGCGGGGGTCAAAACAATGAGCAGTTCTTC
.,TRBV5-5,TRBJ2-4,.,CASSSGITVAKNIQYF,TGTGCCAGCAGCTCAGGGATTACGGTAGCCAAAAACATTCAGTACTTC
.,TRBV7-6,TRBJ1-2,TRBD1,CASSVQTGTGSGYTF,TGTGCCAGCAGCGTCCAGACCGGGACAGGGAGCGGCTACACCTTC
medium-sized,TRBV3-1/TRBV3-2,TRBJ1-2,TRBD1,CASSQGTGINYGYTF,TGTGCCAGCAGCCAAGGGACAGGGATCAACTATGGCTACACCTTC
.,TRBV19,TRBJ2-1,TRBD1,CASTRTGVSEQFF,TGTGCCAGCACGAGGACAGGGGTTAGTGAGCAGTTCTTC
.,TRBV6-1,TRBJ1-5,.,CASSENGVQPQHF,TGTGCCAGCAGTGAAAACGGGGTCCAGCCCCAGCATTTT
few,TRBV28,TRBJ1-2,.,CASALGTYGYTF,TGTGCCAGCGCCCTTGGGACATACGGCTACACCTTC
.,TRBV4-3,TRBJ2-3,TRBD2,CASSQDLGSTSGRVLDTQYF,TGCGCCAGCAGCCAAGATCTTGGGTCTACTAGCGGGAGAGTGCTAGATACGCAGTATTTT
.,TRBV5-4,TRBJ2-3,TRBD2,CASSLTVGLAELSTDTQYF,TGTGCCAGCAGCTTGACTGTTGGGCTAGCGGAACTGAGCACAGATACGCAGTATTTT
.,TRBV4-1,TRBJ2-3,TRBD2,CASSQEGLAGGTQYF,TGCGCCAGCAGCCAAGAAGGTCTAGCGGGAGGAACGCAGTATTTT
.,TRBV28,TRBJ1-6,.,CASRGSGAINNSPLHF,TGTGCCAGCAGGGGATCTGGGGCAATTAATAATTCACCCCTCCACTTT
.,TRBV4-3,TRBJ2-1,.,CASSQDGGTAYNEQFF,TGCGCCAGCAGCCAAGATGGAGGGACTGCTTACAATGAGCAGTTCTTC
.,TRBV29-1,TRBJ2-2,.,CSVDSARSNTGELFF,TGCAGCGTTGATTCGGCCCGTAGCAACACCGGGGAGCTGTTTTTT
.,TRBV4-3,TRBJ2-7,.,CASSHESFGYEQYF,TGCGCCAGCAGCCATGAGAGTTTCGGTTACGAGCAGTACTTC
.,TRBV19,TRBJ2-7,.,CASSYIQGSYEQYF,TGTGCCAGTAGTTATATCCAGGGTTCCTACGAGCAGTACTTC
.,TRBV25-1,TRBJ1-1,TRBD1,CASSDNLGQATEAFF,TGTGCCAGCAGTGACAATCTCGGACAGGCCACTGAAGCTTTCTTT
.,TRBV7-9,TRBJ2-7,TRBD2,CASTVSGTYEQYF,TGTGCCAGCACAGTTAGCGGGACCTACGAGCAGTACTTC
few,TRBV5-1,TRBJ1-2,.,CASSLDQGYYGYTF,TGCGCCAGCAGCTTGGACCAGGGTTACTATGGCTACACCTTC
.,TRBV3-1/TRBV3-2,TRBJ2-7,TRBD2,CASSQGLAESYEQYF,TGTGCCAGCAGCCAGGGACTAGCGGAGAGCTACGAGCAGTACTTC
few,TRBV29-1,TRBJ2-5,TRBD2,CSVDGGQRGRRETQYF,TGCAGCGTTGACGGGGGCCAGCGGGGGCGTAGGGAGACCCAGTACTTC
.,TRBV10-3,TRBJ1-3,TRBD1,CATQGAASNSGNTIYF,TGTGCCACCCAGGGGGCAGCTTCCAACTCTGGAAACACCATATATTTT
.,TRBV19,TRBJ2-1,TRBD2,CATTSGRLNEQFF,TGTGCCACAACTAGCGGGAGACTCAATGAGCAGTTCTTC
.,TRBV28,TRBJ2-3,TRBD2,CASFPPGGRFPSRESTDTQYF,TGTGCCAGCTTCCCCCCCGGCGGGAGGTTTCCTAGCCGGGAAAGCACAGATACGCAGTATTTT
.,TRBV5-6,TRBJ2-7,TRBD1,CASSFGTGVYEQYF,TGTGCCAGCAGCTTCGGGACAGGAGTCTACGAGCAGTACTTC
.,TRBV5-4,TRBJ2-2,.,CASSLVGARDTGELFF,TGTGCCAGCAGCTTGGTGGGGGCCCGTGACACCGGGGAGCTGTTTTTT
once,TRBV4-3,TRBJ2-3,.,CASSQDLTGLSTDTQYF,TGCGCCAGCAGCCAAGATCTAACAGGCTTAAGCACAGATACGCAGTATTTT
.,TRBV6-5,TRBJ2-1,TRBD1,CASSYWGTGGGYEQFF,TGTGCCAGCAGTTACTGGGGGACAGGGGGCGGGTATGAGCAGTTCTTC
.,TRBV7-2,TRBJ2-2,TRBD2,CASSIRTSGDGELFF,TGTGCCAGCAGCATACGGACTAGCGGAGACGGGGAGCTGTTTTTT
.,TRBV28,TRBJ2-7,.,CASTSGTIYEQYF,TGTGCCAGCACGTCGGGGACAATCTACGAGCAGTACTTC
once,TRBV25-1,TRBJ1-2,TRBD1,CASRDQGANYGYTF,TGTGCCAGCCGGGATCAGGGGGCGAACTATGGCTACACCTTC
.,TRBV19,TRBJ1-5,.,CASSMGGSSNQPQHF,TGTGCCAGTAGTATGGGAGGGAGTAGCAATCAGCCCCAGCATTTT
.,TRBV29-1,TRBJ1-1,.,CSIYSLNTEAFF,TGCAGCATTTACAGTCTGAACACTGAAGCTTTCTTT
.,TRBV13,TRBJ1-2,.,CASSLTGQYFNYGYTF,TGTGCCAGCAGCTTAACTGGACAGTACTTTAACTATGGCTACACCTTC
.,TRBV30,TRBJ1-1,TRBD1,CAWGYRDRANTEAFF,TGTGCCTGGGGGTACCGGGACAGGGCGAACACTGAAGCTTTCTTT
few,TRBV28,TRBJ2-7,.,CASSPSPGVTGSYEQYF,TGTGCCAGCAGTCCATCCCCCGGGGTGACGGGTTCCTACGAGCAGTACTTC
.,TRBV30,TRBJ1-2,.,CAWRGGYGYTF,TGTGCCTGGAGGGGCGGGTATGGCTACACCTTC
.,TRBV4-2,TRBJ1-2,.,CASSHRQDANGYTF,TGTGCCAGCAGCCATCGACAGGATGCGAATGGCTACACCTTC
.,TRBV20-1,TRBJ2-3,.,CSASGTSFTDTQYF,TGCAGTGCTAGTGGGACTTCCTTCACAGATACGCAGTATTTT
.,TRBV28,TRBJ1-3,.,CASSFLTGHGNTIYF,TGTGCCAGCAGTTTCCTCACAGGGCATGGAAACACCATATATTTT
once,TRBV19,TRBJ2-5,TRBD2,CASSTGLAGQETQYF,TGTGCCAGTAGTACGGGACTAGCGGGACAAGAGACCCAGTACTTC
.,TRBV28,TRBJ1-5,TRBD1,CASRTGQGSNQPQHF,TGTGCCAGCAGAACGGGACAGGGGTCCAATCAGCCCCAGCATTTT